The next 26 T cell receptor beta chains were all read from a single sample in a study of identical twins. TCRdb re-called the 5' RACE reads with MiXCR, one entry per CDR3 protein. This sample yields 550,000 to 700,000 distinct CDR3 sequences, of which roughly 9.5% are seen a single time; 2.5% to 3.5% belongs to the top ten. These sequences were also reported in another study, on yellow fever vaccine responses in identical twins.

The sequenced sample was PBMCs. These receptors came from a woman aged 18-29 years in good health.

The chain combines TRBV2 with TRBJ1-5, with D possibly TRBD1 on 6 matching bases. The CDR3 totals 16 residues. Germline values: CDR1 SNHLY, CDR2 FYNNEI. Trimming removed 1 base from V and 6 bases from J, with 16 bases in between. The CDR3 loop reads CASSEGVGGAIQPQHF. As DNA, the CDR3 is TGTGCCAGCAGTGAAGGGGTGGGGGGGGCTATTCAGCCCCAGCATTTT.

The J gene is TRBJ2-7, the V gene TRBV30; D is unclear. V was cut by 1 base and J by 4 bases, with 8 bases left in between. Germline CDR1 GTSNPN, CDR2 SVGIG (reference sequence). CDR3 length: 12 amino acids. CDR3 coding DNA: TGTGCCTGGAGTGGGTCAGGTTACGAGCAGTACTTC. It specifies CAWSGSGYEQYF.

The V gene is TRBV12-3 or TRBV12-4, the J gene TRBJ2-1; 10 positions agree with TRBD1. Losses at the gene ends were 7 bases for V and 5 bases for J; bases not matched to a gene: 8. The CDR3 extends over 15 amino acids. CDR3 bases: TGTGCCAGCACCGAACCCGGGACAGGGGACAATGAGCAGTTCTTC. Its translation: CASTEPGTGDNEQFF.

This clonotype was picked up a small number of times. This rearrangement joins TRBV3-1 to TRBJ2-7; no clear D gene. There are 15 residues in the CDR3. The germline V gene has CDR1 LGHDT and CDR2 YNNKEL (reference sequence). V was cut by 0 bases and J by 9 bases, with 18 bases left in between. The CDR3 spells CASSQDLTPLLVQYF. CDR3 bases: TGTGCCAGCAGCCAAGATCTGACTCCTCTCCTAGTGCAGTACTTC.

With regard to this clonotype: One end of the junction is discordant with germline, which a read error may explain. The rearrangement joins TRBV6-2 or TRBV6-3 to TRBJ2-1, with D possibly TRBD1 on 6 matching bases. Germline CDR1 and CDR2: MNHEY and SVGEGT. The CDR3 loop spans 16 amino acids. The DNA for the CDR3 is TGTGCCAGCAGTTGGGCGGCTGGGGGCCCCTACAATGAGCAGCTCTTC. This sequence encodes CASSWAAGGPYNEQLF.

The J gene is TRBJ2-1, the V gene TRBV2, with TRBD2 matching over 8 bases. Germline V CDR1 and CDR2: SNHLY, FYNNEI. The V and J ends lost 3 bases and 3 bases, in that order; junction bases with no gene match: 7. The CDR3 is made up of 16 amino acids. The CDR3 is CASSESAGEYYNEQFF. The CDR3 DNA reads TGTGCCAGCAGTGAGTCAGCGGGAGAGTACTACAATGAGCAGTTCTTC.

In this sample, this clonotype turned up a few times. The rearrangement uses TRBV5-1 and TRBJ2-3, with D possibly being TRBD1 (6 bases). The CDR3 loop spans 15 amino acids. The germline V and J ends were trimmed by 3 bases and 1 base, with 12 bases remaining between them. CDR1 SGHRS and CDR2 YFSETQ come from the germline V gene. Here the CDR3 DNA reads TGCGCCAGCAGCTCCGGGGACAAGGGCACAGATACGCAGTATTTT. Translating gives CASSSGDKGTDTQYF.

This clonotype was detected ten times or more. The chain has TRBV6-2 or TRBV6-3 and TRBJ2-5, with 9 nucleotides matching TRBD1. Germline V gene data show CDR1 as MNHEY and CDR2 as SVGEGT. This CDR3 has 15 residues. V dropped 1 base and J dropped 4; count of bases not matched to a gene: 4. CDR3 amino acids: CASSYFGTGRETQYF. Here the CDR3 DNA reads TGTGCCAGCAGTTACTTCGGGACAGGGAGAGAGACCCAGTACTTC.

The chain combines TRBV24-1 with TRBJ1-1; D may be TRBD1 (5 bases). Germline V gene lookup returns CDR1 KGHDR and CDR2 SFDVKD. V gave up 1 base and J gave up 7 bases, with 6 bases separating them. This CDR3 is built from 12 residues. The CDR3 loop is CATSDLTGEAFF. CDR3 bases: TGTGCCACCAGTGATTTAACAGGTGAAGCTTTCTTT.

This clonotype has a count of ten or more. The chain carries TRBV6-5 and TRBJ2-3; 7 positions agree with TRBD1. V was pared by 6 bases and J by 9 bases, with 6 bases of the junction left unmatched. Germline lookup yields CDR1 MNHEY and CDR2 SVGAGI. The CDR3 length is 12 residues. The CDR3 DNA is TGTGCCAGCAGCTACACAGGGGCCACGCAGTATTTT. Amino acids: CASSYTGATQYF.

This clonotype has a count of ten or more. V gene TRBV28 combines with J gene TRBJ1-5, with D unclear. CDR1 is MDHEN and CDR2 is SYDVKM in the germline V gene. This CDR3 is 15 amino acids long. Trimming left V 4 bases short and J 4 bases short, with 14 bases between. The CDR3 DNA sequence: TGTGCCAGCAGTTCCCTTGCTTTGGGAAATCAGCCCCAGCATTTT. This translates into CASSSLALGNQPQHF.

In this sample, this clonotype turned up a few times. The rearrangement joins TRBV27 to TRBJ2-7; D call uncertain. The CDR3 has 16 residues. V was trimmed by 8 bases and J by 5 bases, leaving 25 bases between them. CDR1 is MNHEY and CDR2 is SMNVEV in the germline V gene (reference sequence). The CDR3 DNA reads as TGTGCCAGCGCTCCTAGTCCGGGCATAGGCCGAGACGAGCAGTACTTC. Its translation is CASAPSPGIGRDEQYF.

V is TRBV20-1 and J is TRBJ1-1, with D possibly being TRBD1 (5 bases). V was clipped by 7 bases and J by 6 bases, with 15 bases between them. Germline loops: CDR1 DFQATT, CDR2 SNEGSKA (reference sequence). The CDR3 runs 12 residues. CDR3 sequence (DNA): TGCAGTGGGGGGGGAAAACGGCCTGAAGCTTTCTTT. This encodes CSGGGKRPEAFF.

The sample holds a few counts of this clonotype. The V call is TRBV11-2, the J call TRBJ2-3; D call uncertain. V was clipped by 4 bases and J by 2 bases, with 13 bases between them. CDR3 length equals 15 residues. Germline values: CDR1 SGHAT, CDR2 FQNNGV. The CDR3 nucleotides are TGTGCCAGCAGCTCCGGACGAATCGACACAGATACGCAGTATTTT. Encoded protein: CASSSGRIDTDTQYF.

The sample holds many counts of this clonotype. Here the CDR3 reads CASSYLYEQYF. The DNA for the CDR3 is TGTGCCAGCAGTTACCTGTACGAGCAGTACTTC. V is TRBV6-2 or TRBV6-3 and J is TRBJ2-7, with D unclear. Germline V gene lookup returns CDR1 MNHEY and CDR2 SVGEGT. The CDR3 is 11 amino acids. V was cut by 2 bases and J by 4 bases, with 3 bases left in between.

This clonotype has at least ten counts. CDR3 in amino acids: CASSQDTWLAGGHYNEQFF. The DNA for the CDR3 is TGTGCCAGCAGCCAAGATACCTGGCTAGCGGGGGGCCATTACAATGAGCAGTTCTTC. This chain joins TRBV3-1 and TRBJ2-1, with 11 nucleotides matching TRBD2. J was trimmed by 4 bases and V by 0 bases; bases with no gene match: 11. The CDR3 totals 19 residues. In germline, CDR1 is LGHDT, CDR2 YNNKEL (reference sequence).

This chain links TRBV14 with TRBJ2-5, with 8 bases that match TRBD2. V gave up 3 bases and J gave up 9 bases; unmatched junction bases: 18. There are 17 residues in the CDR3. Germline V lookup: CDR1 SGHDN, CDR2 FVKESK. The CDR3 region is CASSQSKDSGKRKAQYF. The CDR3 nucleotides are TGTGCCAGCAGCCAGTCGAAGGATAGCGGGAAGAGAAAGGCCCAGTACTTC.

The sample holds many counts of this clonotype. V usage is TRBV24-1 and J usage is TRBJ2-2; D unresolved. CDR1 is KGHDR, CDR2 SFDVKD, per germline. The CDR3 extends over 13 amino acids. The V and J ends lost 6 bases and 6 bases respectively, with 10 bases between them. The CDR3 nucleotides are TGTGCCACCAGTTTCCAGGCCCCCGGGGAGCTGTTTTTT. It translates to CATSFQAPGELFF.

This clonotype was observed at least ten times. The V gene is TRBV20-1, the J gene TRBJ2-5; D may be TRBD1 (5 bases). V shed 1 base and J shed 6 bases, with 18 bases lying between them. From germline, CDR1 is DFQATT and CDR2 SNEGSKA (reference sequence). CDR3 length equals 15 residues. The CDR3 protein is CSARGEDTGFKTQYF. The CDR3 nucleotides read TGCAGTGCTAGAGGCGAGGACACCGGTTTTAAGACCCAGTACTTC.

This clonotype was detected only a few times. One junction end does not reproduce the germline sequence, and a read error may be involved. This sequence joins TRBV6-2 or TRBV6-3 and TRBJ2-7; D gene uncertain. The CDR3 runs to 13 residues. From germline, CDR1 is MNHEY and CDR2 SVGEGT. DNA for the CDR3: TGTGCCAACAGTACCACCGTCGGGCTCGAGCAGTACTTC. Protein sequence: CANSTTVGLEQYF.

There are a few counts of this clonotype. The chain recombines TRBV29-1 with TRBJ2-5, with no clear D. V was trimmed by 0 bases and J by 9 bases, leaving 8 bases between them. CDR1 and CDR2 from the germline V gene are SQVTM and ANQGSEA. The CDR3 length is 11 residues. As DNA, the CDR3 is TGCAGCGTTGAAGATCTTCAGGCCCAGTACTTC. It translates to CSVEDLQAQYF.

This clonotype was detected only a few times. The chain carries TRBV20-1 and TRBJ2-1, with 7 bases matching TRBD2. Per germline, CDR1 DFQATT and CDR2 SNEGSKA (reference sequence). The CDR3 consists of 14 residues. The CDR3 coding sequence is TGCAGGATCCACGGGAGGAGCTCCTACAATGAGCAGTTCTTC. It translates to CRIHGRSSYNEQFF.

This clonotype occurred many times. The chain joins TRBV12-3 or TRBV12-4 to TRBJ2-7; 8 nucleotides agree with TRBD1. Trimming at V came to 4 bases and at J to 9 bases, leaving 11 bases not matched to a gene. The CDR3 sequence is 14 residues long. The CDR3: CASSSGQGTKAQYF. The DNA for the CDR3 is TGTGCCAGCAGTTCCGGACAGGGAACCAAGGCGCAGTACTTC.

This clonotype was picked up one time. The DNA of the CDR3 is TGTGCCAGCTCACCACCTAGTGAATCATACGAGCAGTACTTC. This sequence encodes CASSPPSESYEQYF. The chain joins TRBV18 to TRBJ2-7; unclear D gene. Germline loops: CDR1 KGHSH, CDR2 LQKENI. The CDR3 has 14 amino acids. The V gene lost 0 bases and the J gene lost 4 bases, with 10 bases spanning the gap.

This clonotype was observed at least ten times. The chain links TRBV12-3 or TRBV12-4 to TRBJ1-2, with no clear D. V shed 7 bases and J shed 8 bases, with 14 bases lying between them. This CDR3 has 12 amino acids. The DNA of the CDR3 is TGTGCCAGCACGCGGCAAGGGAACGGCTACACCTTC. It translates to CASTRQGNGYTF.

This clonotype occurred a few times. The gene calls are TRBV19 and TRBJ2-1, with D perhaps TRBD1 or TRBD2 (5 bases each). Germline V lookup: CDR1 LNHDA, CDR2 SQIVND (reference sequence). The ends were cut back, 5 bases at V and 8 bases at J, with 22 bases in the middle. This CDR3 is 16 amino acids long. CDR3 amino acids: CASSVGLAYSFDEQFF. The CDR3 DNA reads TGTGCCAGTAGTGTGGGGCTAGCTTATTCTTTCGATGAGCAGTTCTTC.